A single sample gave rise to the 23 T cell receptor beta chains below, sequenced in a study of T cell repertoires in cytomegalovirus infection. TCRdb independently ran MiXCR on the reads; one entry per CDR3 protein. This sample has under 600,000 distinct CDR3 sequences; more than 15% occur once, and the top ten carry about 24%. Input material: CD8+ T cells from PBMCs. The receptor source for this set is a human donor in good health (CMV status not recorded). Some clones in this sample may be carry-over from other donors' samples.

V and J are TRBV28 and TRBJ1-4; D not resolved. The CDR3 sequence is 19 residues long. Trimming stripped 3 bases from V and 4 bases from J, with 24 bases between. CDR1 MDHEN and CDR2 SYDVKM come from the germline V gene. The CDR3 region has the DNA TGTGCCAGCAGTTTCATTATCGCCGCAGTTACCCCGCATAATGAAAAACTGTTTTTT. Translation gives CASSFIIAAVTPHNEKLFF. Full variable domain (rest looked up from reference TRBV28 and TRBJ1-4): DVKVTQSSRYLVKRTGEKVFLECVQDMDHENMFWYRQDPGLGLRLIYFSYDVKMKEKGDIPEGYSVSREKKERFSLILESASTNQTSMYLCASSFIIAAVTPHNEKLFFGSGTQLSVL.

This clonotype was counted at least ten times. The chain couples TRBV20-1 to TRBJ2-7, with 8 bases identical to TRBD2. Germline V gene lookup returns CDR1 DFQATT and CDR2 SNEGSKA (reference sequence). The CDR3 contains 15 residues. J was trimmed by 4 bases and V by 4 bases; bases with no gene match: 12. CDR3: CSATSYTSGRYEQYF. CDR3 DNA: TGCAGTGCTACGAGCTACACCAGCGGGAGATACGAGCAGTACTTC.

As concerns this clonotype: A much larger clone sits a single nucleotide away, making a read error possible. The V gene is TRBV5-6, the J gene TRBJ1-1; TRBD1 agrees at 7 bases. The CDR3 loop spans 15 amino acids. V was pared by 3 bases and J by 11 bases, with 16 bases of the junction left unmatched. Per the germline V gene, CDR1 is SGHDT and CDR2 is YYEEEE. The CDR3 sequence is CASSSDRALRPDAFF. The DNA for the CDR3 is TGTGCCAGCAGCTCCGACAGGGCACTACGCCCCGATGCTTTCTTT. Complete variable domain (other parts from reference TRBV5-6 and TRBJ1-1): DAGVTQSPTHLIKTRGQQVTLRCSPKSGHDTVSWYQQALGQGPQFIFQYYEEEERQRGNFPDRFSGHQFPNYSSELNVNALLLGDSALYLCASSSDRALRPDAFFGQGTRLTVV.

At least ten counts were recorded for this clonotype. The V and J genes are TRBV7-3 and TRBJ2-2; 7 bases align to TRBD2. CDR3 length: 14 amino acids. Per the germline V gene, CDR1 is SGHTA and CDR2 is FQGTGA. Trimming cost V 5 bases and J 7 bases; bases outside gene matches: 7. For the CDR3, the DNA is TGTGCCAGCAGCCCCTCCCTAGCGGACGGGGAGCTGTTTTTT. Encoded protein: CASSPSLADGELFF.

This clonotype was seen ten or more times. The chain links TRBV5-4 to TRBJ2-2; 11 bases line up with TRBD2. CDR3 length: 17 amino acids. Germline V lookup: CDR1 SGHNT, CDR2 YYREEE (reference sequence). V lost 9 bases to trimming and J lost 0 bases; unmatched junction nucleotides: 10. The CDR3 here is CAIGPSGGTPNTGELFF. In DNA form, the CDR3 reads TGTGCCATCGGACCTAGCGGGGGGACCCCGAACACCGGGGAGCTGTTTTTT.

In its sample, this clonotype was seen many times. The chain has TRBV7-8 and TRBJ2-7; 8 bases line up with TRBD1. CDR3 length: 14 amino acids. Germline loops: CDR1 SGHVS, CDR2 FQNEAQ. V dropped 4 bases and J dropped 0; count of bases not matched to a gene: 2. The CDR3 region has the DNA TGTGCCAGCAGCTCAGGGGGCCTCTCCTACGAGCAGTACTTC. This translates into CASSSGGLSYEQYF.

With regard to this clonotype: Just one base apart from a much larger clone, this may be a read error. This rearrangement joins TRBV6-1 to TRBJ2-5; 7 bases are a match to TRBD2. CDR3 size: 16 residues. Looked up from germline, CDR1 is MNHNS and CDR2 is SASEGT. CDR3 loop: CANSTGGMPNGETQYF. The CDR3 nucleotides read TGTGCCAACAGTACCGGGGGGATGCCCAACGGAGAGACCCAGTACTTC.

The gene calls are TRBV27 and TRBJ2-3; possible D gene TRBD2, 5 bases. CDR1 and CDR2 (germline): MNHEY, SMNVEV (reference sequence). The CDR3 covers 18 residues. Trimming shortened V by 6 bases and J by 0 bases, and 22 bases separated the two germline ends. CDR3 in amino acids: CASRLGEFAGPSTDTQYF. The DNA of the CDR3 is TGTGCCAGCAGACTTGGGGAGTTCGCGGGTCCTAGCACAGATACGCAGTATTTT.

As regards this clonotype: Given a much more abundant clone one base away, this may be a read error. This sequence joins TRBV12-3 or TRBV12-4 and TRBJ2-1; perhaps TRBD2 as D (5 bases). The ends were cut back, 5 bases at V and 0 bases at J, with 5 bases in the middle. The CDR3 consists of 13 residues. The CDR3 loop is CASSEGSYNEQFF. CDR3 sequence (DNA): TGTGCCAGCAGTGAGGGCTCCTACAATGAGCAGTTCTTC.

The rearrangement uses TRBV20-1 and TRBJ2-1; D is possibly TRBD1 or TRBD2 (5 bases each). Germline values: CDR1 DFQATT, CDR2 SNEGSKA (reference sequence). The CDR3 contains 13 residues. V lost 7 bases, J lost 10 bases, and 20 bases lay in between. This CDR3 reads CSVSPGPPLEQFF. Here the CDR3 DNA reads TGCAGTGTTAGCCCGGGGCCCCCCCTAGAGCAGTTCTTC.

This clonotype was picked up a small number of times. The chain links TRBV12-3 or TRBV12-4 to TRBJ1-5; TRBD1 matches at 11 bases. With V trimmed by 5 bases and J by 0 bases, 9 bases remained unmatched. The CDR3 length is 18 residues. In DNA form, the CDR3 reads TGTGCCAGCAGTCCCGGGACAGGGGGGCACTATAGCAATCAGCCCCAGCATTTT. It codes for CASSPGTGGHYSNQPQHF.

CDR3 bases: TGTGCCACTGTCTGGGCCAACGTCCTGACTTTC. It is translated as CATVWANVLTF. The chain couples TRBV2 to TRBJ2-6, with no clear D. V lost 10 bases, J lost 5 bases, and 6 bases lay in between. The CDR3 consists of 11 residues. CDR1 is SNHLY, CDR2 FYNNEI, per germline.

The chain has TRBV6-6 and TRBJ2-3; 7 bases match TRBD2. The CDR3 is made up of 16 amino acids. Per the germline V gene, CDR1 is MNHNY and CDR2 is SVGAGI (reference sequence). Trimming at V came to 0 bases and at J to 0 bases, leaving 3 bases not matched to a gene. The DNA of the CDR3 is TGTGCCAGCAGTTACTCGCCGCGGGGGAGCACAGATACGCAGTATTTT. The encoded protein is CASSYSPRGSTDTQYF.

The sample holds a few counts of this clonotype. This chain uses TRBV27 with TRBJ2-1; 7 bases map to TRBD1. Germline V lookup: CDR1 MNHEY, CDR2 SMNVEV (reference sequence). The CDR3 extends over 14 amino acids. Trimming removed 6 bases from V and 4 bases from J; junction bases left unmatched: 6. The CDR3 nucleotides are TGTGCCAGCAGAATAGGGACAGCGTACAATGAGCAGTTCTTC. Its translation is CASRIGTAYNEQFF.

This clonotype has a count of ten or more. This chain links TRBV28 with TRBJ2-6; D not resolved. The CDR3 is made up of 16 amino acids. Trimming took 2 bases from V and 0 from J, leaving 8 bases between them. Germline CDR1 is MDHEN and CDR2 is SYDVKM. CDR3 coding DNA: TGTGCCAGCAGTTTACAGACCGTCTCTGGGGCCAACGTCCTGACTTTC. Amino acids: CASSLQTVSGANVLTF.

This clonotype was counted between two and nine times. The rearrangement links TRBV18 to TRBJ1-2, with TRBD1 as a possible D gene (5 bases). V lost 4 bases to trimming and J lost 2 bases, with 20 bases between them. Germline values: CDR1 KGHSH, CDR2 LQKENI. This CDR3 spans 17 amino acids. CDR3 DNA: TGTGCCAGCTCACTCGAGATTCGGGACGGCCTAAACTATGGCTACACCTTC. Protein: CASSLEIRDGLNYGYTF.

As for this clonotype: This sequence may be a read error, since a much larger clone differs from it by one base. The CDR3 end shows no conserved phenylalanine or tryptophan, and so a read error is likely. The CDR3 is CASSLVQGSGYEQYY. In DNA form, the CDR3 reads TGTGCCAGCAGCTTAGTACAGGGGTCGGGCTACGAGCAGTACTAC. This chain links TRBV11-2 with TRBJ2-7; TRBD1 agrees at 7 bases. The junction had 6 bases not matched to a gene; V was cut back by 1 base and J by 3 bases. The CDR3 length is 15 residues. Per the germline V gene, CDR1 is SGHAT and CDR2 is FQNNGV.

This clonotype came up many times. V gene TRBV7-2 combines with J gene TRBJ1-1; D gene unclear. This CDR3 has 13 residues. V lost 3 bases, J lost 2 bases, and 7 bases lay in between. The germline gives CDR1 SGHTA, CDR2 FQGNSA. Written as DNA, the CDR3 is TGTGCCAGCAGCTTCTACAGTAACACTGAAGCTTTCTTT. Translation gives CASSFYSNTEAFF.

The DNA of the CDR3 is TGTGCCACCAGTCAAAGGACAGGGGTGTACGAGCAGTACTTC. Its translation: CATSQRTGVYEQYF. The gene calls are TRBV15 and TRBJ2-7; 9 positions agree with TRBD1. Germline CDR1 and CDR2: LNHNV and YYDKDF (reference sequence). CDR3 length: 14 residues. The ends lost 6 bases at V and 4 bases at J; junction bases unmatched: 7.

In its sample, this clonotype was seen many times. The chain carries TRBV27 and TRBJ2-7; D remains unclear. The germline CDR1 and CDR2 sequences are MNHEY and SMNVEV (reference sequence). The V end was cut by 5 bases, the J end by 1 base, with 9 bases between. CDR3 size: 13 residues. CDR3 amino acids: CASSKGLSYEQYF. In DNA form, the CDR3 reads TGTGCCAGCAGTAAAGGGCTGTCCTACGAGCAGTACTTC.

This clonotype was recorded at least ten times. The chain combines TRBV12-3 or TRBV12-4 with TRBJ2-2; maybe TRBD1 (5 bases). The V end was cut by 6 bases, the J end by 5 bases, with 13 bases between. The CDR3 loop spans 14 amino acids. Written as DNA, the CDR3 is TGTGCCAGCAGCCAGCGTACAGGAACCGGGGAGCTGTTTTTT. Its translation: CASSQRTGTGELFF.

Worth noting for this clonotype: The final CDR3 position lacks the conserved phenylalanine or tryptophan, pointing to a likely read error. No DNA is shown, since the ends of the CDR3 on it are uncertain; the CDR3 is the one TCRdb lists. V gene TRBV27 combines with J gene TRBJ1-2; the table gives TRBD1 as D, unverified against the DNA. The CDR3 has 13 residues if both end residues are counted. The germline CDR1 and CDR2 sequences are MNHEY and SMNVEV (reference sequence). The CDR3 loop is CASSNGRQDGYTL.

The table lists this clonotype with many counts. The gene calls are TRBV19 and TRBJ2-1; 8 nucleotides match TRBD1. The V gene end was trimmed by 4 bases and the J gene end by 6 bases; junction bases not matched to a gene: 14. The CDR3 runs to 17 residues. Looked up from germline, CDR1 is LNHDA and CDR2 is SQIVND (reference sequence). In DNA, the CDR3 is TGTGCCAGTAGTAAGGACAGGGAAGGCGTTCCCTCCAATGAGCAGTTCTTC. As protein: CASSKDREGVPSNEQFF.